This passage covers 15 T cell receptor beta chains from one sample sequenced in a study of beta chain features in type 1 diabetes listed by TCRdb under 2018. Library preparation was by the immunoSEQ multiplex PCR assay. All of the isolated RNA was reverse transcribed with the High Capacity cDNA Reverse Transcription Kit, so expressed TCRB transcripts were sequenced. TCRdb carries this immuneACCESS record with in-frame sequences only. Its versions omit some clonotypes, under half of them owing to an unresolved V gene in the studies checked, with the rest unexplained. Counted in this sample were fewer than 900,000 clones; roughly 17% of them appeared once. Roughly 0.025% of the sample belongs to the ten largest clones. Sequencing input: naive CD4+ T cells from blood. The cell subset or site label, as the study defines it: true naive CD4+ T cells. Receptors originate from a woman in her late teens or twenties in good health.

There are a few counts of this clone. The J gene is TRBJ2-5, the V gene TRBV4-1, with 8 positions matching TRBD1. The CDR3 length is 14 residues. V shed 3 bases, J shed 5 bases, and the junction held 5 bases outside the gene matches. From germline, CDR1 is MGHRA and CDR2 YSYEKL. The CDR3 sequence is CASSHTGGRETQYF. The CDR3, as DNA: TGCGCCAGCAGCCATACAGGGGGTCGTGAGACCCAGTACTTC.

This clone was picked up a small number of times. The chain is built from TRBV7-2 and TRBJ2-2; TRBD1 aligns across 8 bases. The CDR3 spans 17 residues. Looked up from germline, CDR1 is SGHTA and CDR2 is FQGNSA. Trimming took 3 bases from V and 6 from J; bases not matched to a gene: 12. Written as DNA, the CDR3 is TGTGCCAGCAGCTTTGGACAGGGCGGCGGGTGGTCCGGGGAGCTGTTTTTT. It translates to CASSFGQGGGWSGELFF.

Only a few counts were recorded for this clone. The V gene is TRBV6-5, the J gene TRBJ1-5; D ambiguous. Trimming removed 5 bases from V and 5 bases from J, with 16 bases in between. The CDR3 covers 15 residues. The germline gives CDR1 MNHEY, CDR2 SVGAGI. CDR3 bases: TGTGCCAGCAGTCGGACGCCTGGTAGTGATCAGCCCCAGCATTTT. The encoded protein is CASSRTPGSDQPQHF.

This clone was seen more than once but under ten times. The V call is TRBV7-9, the J call TRBJ2-5; D gene uncertain. CDR1 is SEHNR, CDR2 FQNEAQ, per germline (reference sequence). Trimming took 5 bases from V and 4 from J, leaving 14 bases between them. The CDR3 spans 14 residues. The chain's CDR3 is CASSAPKDRETQYF. For the CDR3, the DNA is TGTGCCAGCAGCGCCCCGAAAGACCGAGAGACCCAGTACTTC.

This clone was counted a few times. The J gene is TRBJ2-3, the V gene TRBV10-2, with no clear D. Germline CDR1 reads WSHSY; CDR2 reads SAAADI. V was trimmed by 2 bases and J by 5 bases, leaving 5 bases between them. This CDR3 contains 12 residues. CDR3 DNA sequence: TGCGCCAGCAGTGAGATGCAAGATACGCAGTATTTT. Translated: CASSEMQDTQYF.

The V gene is TRBV5-6, the J gene TRBJ2-3; TRBD1 matches 9 bases. The junction had 8 bases not matched to a gene; V was cut back by 9 bases and J by 3 bases. The CDR3 length is 14 residues. CDR1 is SGHDT and CDR2 is YYEEEE in the germline V gene. As DNA, the CDR3 is TGTGCCACCCGGACAGGGGTGAGAACAGATACGCAGTATTTT. This sequence encodes CATRTGVRTDTQYF.

This sequence joins TRBV11-3 and TRBJ2-3; 9 positions agree with TRBD2. Germline CDR1 is SGHNT and CDR2 is YENEEA. V trimming: 5 bases; J trimming: 6 bases; junction bases outside the gene matches: 6. This CDR3 is built from 14 residues. CDR3 residues: CASSDSGSGDTQYF. As DNA, the CDR3 is TGTGCCAGCAGCGATAGCGGGAGCGGGGATACGCAGTATTTT.

The CDR3 DNA sequence: TGTGCCAGCAGCGACGACATCTACGAGCAGTACTTC. Protein sequence: CASSDDIYEQYF. The chain uses TRBV2 and TRBJ2-7, with D unresolved. Per the germline V gene, CDR1 is SNHLY and CDR2 is FYNNEI. The CDR3 consists of 12 residues. V was pared by 6 bases and J by 3 bases, with 9 bases between. Combining the CDR3 with reference TRBV2 and TRBJ2-7 gives the whole variable domain EPEVTQTPSHQVTQMGQEVILRCVPISNHLYFYWYRQILGQKVEFLVSFYNNEISEKSEIFDDQFSVERPDGSNFTLKIRSTKLEDSAMYFCASSDDIYEQYFGPGTRLTVT.

Here the CDR3 reads CASSMTPHRNNEQFF. For the CDR3, the DNA is TGTGCCAGCAGCATGACCCCACATAGAAACAATGAGCAGTTCTTC. The chain employs TRBV7-2 and TRBJ2-1; D gene ambiguous. V lost 5 bases to trimming and J lost 5 bases, with 16 bases between them. Germline values: CDR1 SGHTA, CDR2 FQGNSA. This CDR3 comprises 15 residues. Supplemented by reference TRBV7-2 and TRBJ2-1, the full variable domain reads GAGVSQSPSNKVTEKGKDVELRCDPISGHTALYWYRQSLGQGLEFLIYFQGNSAPDKSGLPSDRFSAERTGGSVSTLTIQRTQQEDSAVYLCASSMTPHRNNEQFFGPGTRLTVL.

The gene calls are TRBV21-1 and TRBJ2-7; the tabulated D call, TRBD2, remains unverified against the DNA. TRBV21-1 corresponds to a pseudogene. The CDR3 runs 17 residues. This chain's CDR3 is CASSKGSAGGPIYEQYF. The CDR3 DNA sequence: TGTGCCAGCAGCAAAGGATCAGCGGGAGGGCCGATTTACGAGCAGTACTTC.

This chain connects TRBV2 to TRBJ1-2; D is possibly TRBD1 (5 bases). Trimming shortened V by 7 bases and J by 4 bases, and 19 bases separated the two germline ends. CDR3 length equals 15 residues. The germline gives CDR1 SNHLY, CDR2 FYNNEI. This chain's CDR3 is CASKESGLRGYGYTF. The DNA of the CDR3 is TGTGCCAGCAAAGAATCGGGGCTCCGGGGCTATGGCTACACCTTC.

CDR3 DNA: TGTGCCAGTAGTCCGGAGAGTAGTGGGACCTCTGGGGCCAACGTCCTGACTTTC. This gives the protein CASSPESSGTSGANVLTF. The rearrangement uses TRBV19 and TRBJ2-6, with D perhaps matching TRBD1 or TRBD2 (5 bases each). The V and J ends lost 5 bases and 0 bases respectively, with 17 bases between them. This CDR3 is built from 18 residues. Germline loops: CDR1 LNHDA, CDR2 SQIVND (reference sequence).

This clone has only a few counts. The CDR3 nucleotides read TGTGCCAGTAGTTTGCGGACTGGGAGAGCGGGAGATACGCAGTATTTT. This codes for CASSLRTGRAGDTQYF. The J gene is TRBJ2-3, the V gene TRBV19, with a tentative D call TRBD2 (6 bases). Germline CDR1 LNHDA, CDR2 SQIVND (reference sequence). The CDR3 has 16 amino acids. With 5 bases removed from V and 5 bases from J, the gap between germline ends came to 20 bases.

This chain connects TRBV11-3 to TRBJ2-3; D remains unclear. The V gene's germline CDR1 is SGHNT and CDR2 YENEEA. This CDR3 region has 14 residues. With 5 bases removed from V and 6 bases from J, the gap between germline ends came to 15 bases. The CDR3 DNA follows: TGTGCCAGCAGCCCGCGCGGCATGTCGGATACGCAGTATTTT. Amino acid sequence: CASSPRGMSDTQYF.

With respect to this clone: The same CDR3 is also encoded by other DNA sequences in this sample. The chain uses TRBV11-2 and TRBJ2-1, with D possibly matching TRBD1 (5 bases). Trimming pared 1 base from V and 5 bases from J, leaving 6 bases between. The CDR3 runs to 13 residues. Germline CDR1 is SGHAT and CDR2 is FQNNGV. The CDR3 is CASSLGRDNEQFF. Here the CDR3 DNA reads TGTGCCAGCAGCTTAGGCAGGGACAATGAGCAGTTCTTC.